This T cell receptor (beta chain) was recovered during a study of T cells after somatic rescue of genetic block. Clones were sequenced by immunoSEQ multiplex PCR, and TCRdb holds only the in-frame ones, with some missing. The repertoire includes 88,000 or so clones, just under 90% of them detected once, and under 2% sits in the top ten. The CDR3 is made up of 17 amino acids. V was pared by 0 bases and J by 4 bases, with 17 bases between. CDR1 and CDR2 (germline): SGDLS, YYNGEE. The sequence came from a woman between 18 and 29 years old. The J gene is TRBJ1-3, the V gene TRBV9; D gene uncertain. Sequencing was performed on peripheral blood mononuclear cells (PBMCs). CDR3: CASSVATRVISGNTIYF. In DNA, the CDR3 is TGTGCCAGCAGCGTAGCTACCAGAGTGATATCGGGAAACACCATATATTTT.